Only a few counts were recorded for the clone carrying this T cell receptor (beta chain). Its antigen is unknown. This specimen comes from a study of post-analysis software for immune sequencing data. Study-wide results and limits: TRBV5-6, TRBV5-1 and TRBV20-1 were among 4 or 5 TRBV segments more frequent in patients than controls. Versus controls, multiple sclerosis patients showed significantly lower diversity (normalized Chao1).

TCR beta libraries were prepared from cDNA with unique molecular identifiers. Via MiXCR, TCRdb re-called the PCR reads, giving one row per CDR3 protein. The sample lists about 380,000 distinct CDR3 sequences, around 33% occurring once. This CDR3 region has 15 residues. V was pared by 3 bases and J by 1 base, with 13 bases between. V gene TRBV12-3 or TRBV12-4 combines with J gene TRBJ2-7; D gene ambiguous. This receptor was taken from a girl aged 5-17 years with multiple sclerosis. Sequencing was done on a sample of blood. The CDR3 sequence is CASSLGSQTSYEQYF. The CDR3 DNA follows: TGTGCCAGCAGTTTGGGCAGCCAAACATCCTACGAGCAGTACTTC.